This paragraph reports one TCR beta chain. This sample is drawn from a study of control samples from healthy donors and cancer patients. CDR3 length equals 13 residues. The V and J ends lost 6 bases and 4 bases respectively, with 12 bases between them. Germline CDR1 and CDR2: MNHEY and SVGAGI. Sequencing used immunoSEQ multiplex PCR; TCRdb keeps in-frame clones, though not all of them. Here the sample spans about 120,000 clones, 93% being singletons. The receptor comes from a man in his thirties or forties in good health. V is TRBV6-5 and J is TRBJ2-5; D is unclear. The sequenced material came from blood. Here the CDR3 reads CASSLTWGETQYF. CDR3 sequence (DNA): TGTGCCAGCAGCTTAACGTGGGGAGAGACCCAGTACTTC.